One sample yielded the 11 T cell receptor beta chains listed below, sequenced in a study of blood T cells in healthy people across ages (dated by TCRdb to the mid-2010s). Library preparation was by 5' RACE. The reads were generated on an Illumina HiSeq 2500. A second roughly 6 to 12 cycle PCR used a sample-barcoded 5' primer and a J-beta primer mix. The raw public reads went through TCRdb reprocessing: fastp at Q25, MiXCR clone calling, in-frame beta chains kept. Each record represents a unique CDR3 protein, reported with the most common genes and DNA among its rows. Within this sample are around 940,000 distinct CDR3 sequences, with just over 50% of them counted one time only. 20% to 25% of the sample is held by the ten biggest clonotypes. The sample comprised blood. The receptor set was obtained from a woman aged 60-70 years in good health.

This chain joins TRBV7-3 and TRBJ2-1; TRBD1 matches at 7 bases. The germline CDR1 and CDR2 sequences are SGHTA and FQGTGA. Trimming at V came to 5 bases and at J to 0 bases, leaving 7 bases not matched to a gene. This CDR3 spans 16 amino acids. CDR3 residues: CASSPTRDSSYNEQFF. The CDR3 nucleotides are TGTGCCAGCAGCCCGACCCGGGACAGCTCCTACAATGAGCAGTTCTTC.

The J gene is TRBJ2-6, the V gene TRBV20-1, with D possibly matching TRBD2 (5 bases). CDR1 and CDR2 from the germline V gene are DFQATT and SNEGSKA (reference sequence). V lost 5 bases and J lost 0, with 14 bases in between. This CDR3 is built from 16 residues. Here the CDR3 DNA reads TGCAGTGCTTCCTCCTCCGGACTCTCTGGGGCCAACGTCCTGACTTTC. This sequence encodes CSASSSGLSGANVLTF.

This clonotype has more than one count but fewer than ten. V and J are TRBV6-6 and TRBJ2-1; 8 positions match TRBD2. Germline lookup yields CDR1 MNHNY and CDR2 SVGAGI (reference sequence). V shed 8 bases, J shed 6 bases, and the junction held 6 bases outside the gene matches. This CDR3 comprises 13 residues. The CDR3 nucleotides read TGTGCCAGCGCCGGACTAGCTTCCAATGAGCAGTTCTTC. Translated: CASAGLASNEQFF.

This clonotype has only one observation. The gene calls are TRBV6-5 and TRBJ2-4; 11 bases align to TRBD2. Matching the DNA end better, TRBJ2-7 makes the J call doubtful. Germline assignment: CDR1 MNHEY and CDR2 SVGAGI. The CDR3 loop spans 16 amino acids. CDR3 region: CASSYSRGTSGGEQYF. In DNA, the CDR3 is TGTGCCAGCAGTTACTCCCGGGGGACTAGCGGAGGCGAGCAGTACTTC.

This clonotype was seen more than once but under ten times. This rearrangement joins TRBV7-2 to TRBJ2-7; D is perhaps TRBD2 (6 bases). This CDR3 contains 17 residues. The germline V gene encodes CDR1 SGHTA and CDR2 FQGNSA. Deletions cut 0 bases from V and 0 bases from J, with 15 bases between. The CDR3 loop is CASSLAGWAGSSYEQYF. CDR3 in DNA: TGTGCCAGCAGCTTAGCTGGATGGGCGGGATCCTCCTACGAGCAGTACTTC.

The V and J genes are TRBV7-2 and TRBJ1-5; a weak D match, TRBD1 (5 bases). Trimming shortened V by 6 bases and J by 6 bases, and 18 bases separated the two germline ends. CDR3 length: 15 residues. CDR1 is SGHTA and CDR2 is FQGNSA in the germline V gene. CDR3: CASSPGRGSLQPQHF. The DNA of the CDR3 is TGTGCCAGCAGTCCGGGGCGGGGAAGCCTTCAGCCCCAGCATTTT.

Regarding this clonotype: An end of the junction differs from the germline gene, which may be a read error. The chain couples TRBV28 to TRBJ2-1; 13 bases line up with TRBD2. The J call is uncertain, as TRBJ2-7 better fits the DNA end. There are 17 residues in the CDR3. CDR1 is MDHEN and CDR2 is SYDVKM in the germline V gene. The CDR3 DNA reads TGTGTCAGCAGTAATGGGGGACTAGCGGGAAATCTTTACGAGCAGTACTTC. Translation gives CVSSNGGLAGNLYEQYF.

The rearrangement links TRBV28 to TRBJ2-6, with D possibly called TRBD1 or TRBD2 (5 bases each). Trimming stripped 7 bases from V and 0 bases from J, with 13 bases between. CDR1 and CDR2 from the germline V gene are MDHEN and SYDVKM. The CDR3 loop spans 16 amino acids. CDR3: CASTRDGDSGANVLTF. CDR3 nucleotides: TGTGCCAGCACCCGGGACGGAGACTCTGGGGCCAACGTCCTGACTTTC.

The chain is built from TRBV7-8 and TRBJ1-1, with TRBD1 matching 10 bases. The V and J ends lost 5 bases and 5 bases, in that order; junction bases with no gene match: 11. This CDR3 contains 16 residues. Per germline, CDR1 SGHVS and CDR2 FQNEAQ. CDR3 nucleotide sequence: TGTGCCAGCAGCCCACGGGACAGGGGCGTGGGGACTGAAGCTTTCTTT. Encoded protein: CASSPRDRGVGTEAFF.

About this clonotype itself: Sequence at one end of the junction differs from germline and may be a read error. The rearrangement joins TRBV29-1 to TRBJ2-1; no clear D gene. The CDR3 sequence is 11 residues long. Per the germline V gene, CDR1 is SQVTM and CDR2 is ANQGSEA. CDR3 sequence: CSAENRDEQFF. CDR3 nucleotide sequence: TGCAGCGCTGAAAATAGGGATGAGCAGTTCTTC.

The V call is TRBV25-1, the J call TRBJ2-5; D gene unclear. The J call is in doubt because the DNA end fits TRBJ2-7 better. Germline V gene sequence: CDR1 MGHDK, CDR2 SYGVNS. The length of the CDR3 is 12 residues. The CDR3 spells CASSSTGHEQYF. CDR3 nucleotide sequence: TGTGCCAGCAGCTCGACGGGCCACGAGCAGTACTTC.